Reported below is one T cell receptor (beta chain). The data belong to a study of blood T cells in healthy people across ages. In the study overall: Per every two T cells, about one barcoded beta molecule was captured by template switching.

Alongside a J-beta primer mix, a sample-barcoded 5' primer served in a second PCR lasting about 7 to 12 cycles. MiXCR, applied by TCRdb to the 5' RACE reads, yields one record per CDR3 protein. The table lists approximately 1.5 million distinct CDR3 sequences, 35% to 45% of them singletons. Sequenced material: blood. This clonotype was obtained from a woman younger than 35 in good health.

The chain's CDR3 is CAIGGAETSNEQYF. The CDR3 coding sequence is TGTGCCATAGGAGGGGCGGAAACTTCCAATGAGCAGTACTTC. The chain combines TRBV10-3 with TRBJ2-5; a weak D match, TRBD2 (6 bases). CDR3 length: 14 residues. V lost 9 bases to trimming and J lost 11 bases, with 25 bases between them. Germline V lookup: CDR1 ENHRY, CDR2 SYGVKD.